This TCR beta chain was sequenced during a study of CD8 T cells in ankylosing spondylitis. Findings of the study overall: Researchers report that disease-linked clones proved CD8+ and relatively rare in peripheral blood. The authors reported significant enrichment of disease-linked clones in matched ankylosing spondylitis synovial fluid.

In TCRdb, the 5' RACE reads were re-called with MiXCR into one record per CDR3 protein. Seen here are 40,000 to 55,000 distinct CDR3 sequences, 7.4% observed once, and the top ten hold roughly 8%. The CDR3 consists of 14 residues. V lost 8 bases and J 4 bases, leaving 15 bases between the germline ends. Looked up from germline, CDR1 is MDHEN and CDR2 is SYDVKM. This clonotype was found many times. The antigen is unknown. The V and J genes are TRBV28 and TRBJ2-1, with TRBD2 as a possible D gene (5 bases). The sequencing sample was made of blood, either unsorted or a sorted T cell fraction (not recorded which). The source is a female donor with ankylosing spondylitis or in good health (not recorded which). The CDR3 DNA is TGTGCCAGCGGGCTGGGGAGAGGGTACAATGAGCAGTTCTTC. Encoded protein: CASGLGRGYNEQFF.